A single sample gave rise to the 20 T cell receptor beta chains below, sequenced in a study of T cells in narcolepsy. Sequenced by immunoSEQ multiplex PCR; TCRdb stores in-frame clones only, minus some. Of roughly 35,000 clones in the sample, approximately 84% are singletons; the top ten hold roughly 1%. Sample: memory (CD45RA-) CD4+ T cells from blood. Receptors originate from a human donor in good health.

The V and J genes are TRBV6-6 and TRBJ2-7; 10 nucleotides agree with TRBD2. The germline CDR1 and CDR2 sequences are MNHNY and SVGAGI (reference sequence). With 0 bases clipped from V and 5 bases from J, the junction kept 4 bases outside the gene matches. The CDR3 runs to 15 residues. The CDR3 spells CASSYSSGGAHEQYF. The CDR3 DNA is TGTGCCAGCAGTTACTCAAGCGGGGGGGCCCACGAGCAGTACTTC.

The rearrangement joins TRBV6-5 to TRBJ2-3; D may match TRBD1 or TRBD2 (5 bases each). The CDR3 spans 14 residues. Germline CDR1 is MNHEY and CDR2 is SVGAGI. V gave up 8 bases and J gave up 6 bases, with 18 bases separating them. DNA for the CDR3: TGTGCCAGCGCAATCTATGGGACCGGGGATACGCAGTATTTT. It encodes CASAIYGTGDTQYF.

The CDR3 DNA follows: TGTGCCAGCAGCAAAGTGAGCCACCAGGAGGAAAAACTGTTTTTT. Translation gives CASSKVSHQEEKLFF. The V and J genes are TRBV21-1 and TRBJ1-4. TRBV21-1 corresponds to a pseudogene. This CDR3 is 15 amino acids long.

V gene TRBV5-5 combines with J gene TRBJ1-4; the match to TRBD1 covers 11 bases. Germline V gene sequence: CDR1 SGHKS, CDR2 YYEKEE (reference sequence). The V segment lost 4 bases and the J segment 6 bases; nucleotides outside the gene matches: 5. The CDR3 sequence is 15 residues long. CDR3 sequence: CASSRDRGTHEKLFF. Written as DNA, the CDR3 is TGTGCCAGCAGCCGGGACAGGGGGACCCATGAAAAACTGTTTTTT.

The gene calls are TRBV7-9 and TRBJ1-1; TRBD1 agrees at 7 bases. Losses at the gene ends were 5 bases for V and 7 bases for J; bases not matched to a gene: 4. Germline CDR1 and CDR2: SEHNR and FQNEAQ (reference sequence). This CDR3 is 12 amino acids long. CDR3 coding DNA: TGTGCCAGCAGCCCTGGGGACAGTGAAGCTTTCTTT. It encodes CASSPGDSEAFF.

The chain joins TRBV7-9 to TRBJ2-5; possibly TRBD2 for D (5 bases). Germline loops: CDR1 SEHNR, CDR2 FQNEAQ (reference sequence). V gave up 2 bases and J gave up 7 bases, with 17 bases separating them. The CDR3 is made up of 15 amino acids. The CDR3 sequence: CASSLSSEGAGTQYF. Here the CDR3 DNA reads TGTGCCAGCAGCTTATCGAGTGAGGGCGCGGGGACCCAGTACTTC.

This chain connects TRBV29-1 to TRBJ2-1; possibly TRBD1 for D (5 bases). CDR3 length equals 14 residues. V was pared by 8 bases and J by 3 bases, with 17 bases between. Germline CDR1 and CDR2: SQVTM and ANQGSEA. CDR3 amino acids: CSIRGRIIYNEQFF. The CDR3 DNA follows: TGCAGCATTAGGGGCAGGATAATCTACAATGAGCAGTTCTTC.

The V gene is TRBV5-1, the J gene TRBJ2-7; D gene uncertain. V lost 4 bases to trimming and J lost 6 bases, with 11 bases between them. The CDR3 covers 12 residues. Per germline, CDR1 SGHRS and CDR2 YFSETQ. The CDR3 DNA reads as TGCGCCAGCAGCCCCGAGTGGGGCGAGCAGTACTTC. Translating gives CASSPEWGEQYF.

The gene calls are TRBV7-2 and TRBJ2-4; D not resolved. The CDR3 loop spans 16 amino acids. From germline, CDR1 is SGHTA and CDR2 FQGNSA. Trimming removed 1 base from V and 0 bases from J, with 10 bases in between. The CDR3 nucleotides are TGTGCCAGCAGCTTAGAACGGTCACTAGCCAAAAACATTCAGTACTTC. It specifies CASSLERSLAKNIQYF.

The rearrangement links TRBV19 to TRBJ2-2, with TRBD2 matching 7 bases. The germline gives CDR1 LNHDA, CDR2 SQIVND (reference sequence). The CDR3 has 14 amino acids. V lost 10 bases and J lost 5; bases outside the gene matches: 10. Written as DNA, the CDR3 is TGTGCCACCCAAGCGGGATTGGGGACCGGGGAGCTGTTTTTT. Translated, it gives CATQAGLGTGELFF. Looking up the rest from reference TRBV19 and TRBJ2-2 gives the full variable domain: DGGITQSPKYLFRKEGQNVTLSCEQNLNHDAMYWYRQDPGQGLRLIYYSQIVNDFQKGDIAEGYSVSREKKESFPLTVTSAQKNPTAFYLCATQAGLGTGELFFGEGSRLTVL.

A few counts support this clone. The rearrangement uses TRBV7-9 and TRBJ2-5; D might be TRBD2 (7 bases). The CDR3 contains 14 residues. CDR1 and CDR2 (germline): SEHNR, FQNEAQ (reference sequence). Trimming cost V 3 bases and J 4 bases, with 12 bases left between them. The CDR3 loop is CASSFNREGETQYF. The CDR3 nucleotides are TGTGCCAGCAGCTTTAACAGGGAGGGAGAGACCCAGTACTTC. Complete variable domain (other parts from reference TRBV7-9 and TRBJ2-5): DTGVSQNPRHKITKRGQNVTFRCDPISEHNRLYWYRQTLGQGPEFLTYFQNEAQLEKSRLLSDRFSAERPKGSFSTLEIQRTEQGDSAMYLCASSFNREGETQYFGPGTRLLVL.

J is TRBJ2-7 and V is TRBV15; possible D gene TRBD2, 6 bases. The CDR3 spans 16 residues. The ends were cut back, 5 bases at V and 3 bases at J, with 20 bases in the middle. CDR1 and CDR2 (germline): LNHNV, YYDKDF (reference sequence). The CDR3 DNA is TGTGCCACCAGCGGACCGCTTGGGCAGGGAGGCTACGAGCAGTACTTC. Its protein is CATSGPLGQGGYEQYF.

This clone was seen a few times. J is TRBJ1-2 and V is TRBV7-2, with 7 bases fitting TRBD1. V lost 1 base to trimming and J lost 2 bases; unmatched junction nucleotides: 4. CDR1 and CDR2 from the germline V gene are SGHTA and FQGNSA. This CDR3 is built from 15 residues. CDR3 loop: CASSLEQGGNYGYTF. Here the CDR3 DNA reads TGTGCCAGCAGCTTAGAGCAGGGGGGAAACTATGGCTACACCTTC.

In its sample, this clone was seen a few times. V gene TRBV11-3 combines with J gene TRBJ2-2, with 7 bases fitting TRBD2. The CDR3 extends over 13 amino acids. The J segment lost 12 bases and the V segment lost 5 bases, leaving 9 bases of the junction unmatched. Germline CDR1 reads SGHNT; CDR2 reads YENEEA. The CDR3 coding sequence is TGTGCCAGCAGCCCTAATCAGGGAGGGAAGCTGTTTTTT. Encoded protein: CASSPNQGGKLFF. The full variable domain, with the rest looked up from reference TRBV11-3 and TRBJ2-2, is EAGVVQSPRYKIIEKKQPVAFWCNPISGHNTLYWYLQNLGQGPELLIRYENEEAVDDSQLPKDRFSAERLKGVDSTLKIQPAELGDSAVYLCASSPNQGGKLFFGEGSRLTVL.

The rearrangement joins TRBV9 to TRBJ2-5; 12 nucleotides line up with TRBD2. V was pared by 2 bases and J by 5 bases, with 1 base of the junction left unmatched. This CDR3 is 14 amino acids long. Germline assignment: CDR1 SGDLS and CDR2 YYNGEE. Here the CDR3 DNA reads TGTGCCAGCAGCGTGGGACTAGCGGGTGAGACCCAGTACTTC. This encodes CASSVGLAGETQYF.

The chain employs TRBV7-9 and TRBJ2-7; D unresolved. CDR3 size: 13 residues. The germline V gene encodes CDR1 SEHNR and CDR2 FQNEAQ (reference sequence). Trimming shortened V by 1 base and J by 2 bases, and 6 bases separated the two germline ends. CDR3 region: CASSLGVTYEQYF. DNA for the CDR3: TGTGCCAGCAGCTTAGGGGTTACCTACGAGCAGTACTTC.

The chain has TRBV7-8 and TRBJ2-7; D unclear. Trimming removed 5 bases from V and 3 bases from J, with 17 bases in between. Germline loops: CDR1 SGHVS, CDR2 FQNEAQ. This CDR3 has 15 amino acids. The CDR3 sequence is CASSPLELRDYEQYF. DNA of the CDR3: TGTGCCAGCAGCCCCCTAGAACTAAGGGACTACGAGCAGTACTTC.

The genes are TRBV9 and TRBJ1-3; D remains unclear. The germline V gene encodes CDR1 SGDLS and CDR2 YYNGEE. This CDR3 region has 14 residues. The V gene lost 6 bases and the J gene lost 4 bases, with 14 bases spanning the gap. CDR3 nucleotide sequence: TGTGCCAGCACCACCGGGATCACCGGAAACACCATATATTTT. It encodes CASTTGITGNTIYF.

The chain employs TRBV5-1 and TRBJ2-3, with 8 bases matching TRBD1. Germline V gene data show CDR1 as SGHRS and CDR2 as YFSETQ. This CDR3 contains 14 residues. With V trimmed by 3 bases and J by 2 bases, 2 bases remained unmatched. Here the CDR3 DNA reads TGCGCCAGCAGCTGGGGACAGGTCACAGATACGCAGTATTTT. This gives the protein CASSWGQVTDTQYF.

This chain connects TRBV6-1 to TRBJ2-2, with 10 bases that match TRBD2. The CDR3 consists of 14 residues. The trim removed 2 bases at V and 6 bases at J, leaving 0 bases unmatched. Germline V gene data show CDR1 as MNHNS and CDR2 as SASEGT. CDR3 in amino acids: CASSELAGAGELFF. Here the CDR3 DNA reads TGTGCCAGCAGTGAACTAGCGGGAGCCGGGGAGCTGTTTTTT.